This TCR beta chain emerged from a study of blood T cell repertoires in COVID-19. Background on the study: Specimens from acute and convalescent COVID-19 originated in the United States, Italy and Spain. PBMCs, B-cell-depleted T cells, or T cells provided the cDNA or gDNA that made up the material.

This clone was seen more than once but under ten times. Original processing methods: Nucleated cell number was recorded as an estimate derived from reference gene primer amplification. Sequencing used immunoSEQ multiplex PCR; TCRdb keeps in-frame clones, though not all of them. V and J calls and clone size are copied from that table; D and trimming were computed from the DNA. There are tens of thousands of clones in the sample; approximately 86% occur only once, and over 1% lies in the top ten. Per germline, CDR1 LNHDA and CDR2 SQIVND (reference sequence). The CDR3 is 13 residues long. V was trimmed by 5 bases and J by 4 bases, leaving 11 bases between them.

The source of this sequence is a man in his sixties with acute or convalescent COVID-19. The sample consisted of peripheral blood. J is TRBJ2-5 and V is TRBV19; TRBD1 might be the D (6 bases). Written as DNA, the CDR3 is TGTGCCAGTAGTCGGGGCAGGGGAGAGACCCAGTACTTC. Protein product: CASSRGRGETQYF.